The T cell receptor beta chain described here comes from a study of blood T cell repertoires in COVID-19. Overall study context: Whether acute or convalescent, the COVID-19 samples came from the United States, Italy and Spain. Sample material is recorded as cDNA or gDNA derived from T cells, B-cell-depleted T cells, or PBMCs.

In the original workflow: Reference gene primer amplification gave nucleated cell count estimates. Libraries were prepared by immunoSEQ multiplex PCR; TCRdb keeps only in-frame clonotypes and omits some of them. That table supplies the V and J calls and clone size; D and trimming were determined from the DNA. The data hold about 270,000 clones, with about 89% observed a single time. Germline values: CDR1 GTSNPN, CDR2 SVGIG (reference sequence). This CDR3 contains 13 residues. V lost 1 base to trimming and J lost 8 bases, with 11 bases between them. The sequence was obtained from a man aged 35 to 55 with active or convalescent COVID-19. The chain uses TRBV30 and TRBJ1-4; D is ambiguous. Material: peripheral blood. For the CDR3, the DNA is TGTGCCTGGAGTGGTGTGGAGAACGAAAAACTGTTTTTT. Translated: CAWSGVENEKLFF.